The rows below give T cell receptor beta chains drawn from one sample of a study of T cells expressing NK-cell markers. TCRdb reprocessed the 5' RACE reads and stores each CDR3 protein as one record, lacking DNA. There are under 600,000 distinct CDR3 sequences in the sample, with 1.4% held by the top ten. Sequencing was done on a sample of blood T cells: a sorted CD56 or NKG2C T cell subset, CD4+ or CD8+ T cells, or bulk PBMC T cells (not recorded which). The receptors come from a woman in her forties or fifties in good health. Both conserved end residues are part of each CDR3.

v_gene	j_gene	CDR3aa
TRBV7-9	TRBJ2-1	CASSAPGLAGGGEQFF
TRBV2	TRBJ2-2	CASNPGRRSRGGELFF
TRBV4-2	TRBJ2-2	CASSQGLAGYGNTGELFF
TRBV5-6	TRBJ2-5	CASERQVKETQYF
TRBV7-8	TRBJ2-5	CASTSRAGQETQYF
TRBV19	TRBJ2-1	CASSTSGLGYNEQFF
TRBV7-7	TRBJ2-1	CASSPFGGSSYNEQFF
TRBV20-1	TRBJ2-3	CSARERRDASGTQYF
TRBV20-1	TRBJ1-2	CSASAVYGYTF
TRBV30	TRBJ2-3	CAWTGTGVSNTQYF
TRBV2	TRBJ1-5	CASTRQGGQPQHF
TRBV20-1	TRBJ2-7	CSARNPNAGSEQYF
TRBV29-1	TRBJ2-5	CSVEDNGTQYF
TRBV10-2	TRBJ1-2	CASSESPQGAVYGYTF
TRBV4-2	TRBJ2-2	CASSHPLAGANTGELFF
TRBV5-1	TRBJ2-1	CASSLDAGGEQFF
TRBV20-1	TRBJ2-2	CSASRDSLGGELFF
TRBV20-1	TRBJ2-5	CSARAGGYETQYF
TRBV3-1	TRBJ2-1	CASSPGLANNEQFF
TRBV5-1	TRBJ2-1	CASSSPTGGPGLEQFF
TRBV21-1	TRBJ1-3	CASSKFKDLRAGNTIYF
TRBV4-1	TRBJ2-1	CASSQDGRDGEQFF
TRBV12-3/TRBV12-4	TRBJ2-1	CASRSAYRPSNEQFF
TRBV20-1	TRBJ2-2	CSAAREAHGELFF
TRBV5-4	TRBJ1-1	CASRTWGAWRTEAFF
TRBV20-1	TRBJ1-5	CSARVQGRIGQPQHF
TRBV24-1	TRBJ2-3	CATSVSTADTQYF
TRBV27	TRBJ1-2	CASSSLALSAYGYTF
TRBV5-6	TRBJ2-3	CASSFGKSTDTQYF
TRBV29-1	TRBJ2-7	CSVKDTTKGEQYF
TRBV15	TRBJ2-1	CATSRERGTYNEQFF
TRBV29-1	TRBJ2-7	CSPREVYEQYF
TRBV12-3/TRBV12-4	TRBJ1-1	CASSPMVRDRGSTEAFF
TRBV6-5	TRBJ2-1	CASSYRGAERNEQFF
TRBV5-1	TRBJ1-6	CASSLSQSTSPLHF
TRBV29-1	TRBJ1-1	CSVVGTAANTEAFF
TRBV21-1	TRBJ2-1	CASSKRTPLNSYNEQFF
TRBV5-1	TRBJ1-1	CASSPEGRLNTEAFF
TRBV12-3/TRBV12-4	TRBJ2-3	CASSSMVPDTQYF
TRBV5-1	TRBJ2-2	CASSVTSYTGELFF
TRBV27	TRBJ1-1	CASSFKGGETEAFF
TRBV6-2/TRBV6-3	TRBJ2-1	CASSMGQVYNEQFF
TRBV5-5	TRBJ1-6	CASSSLDGNSPLHF
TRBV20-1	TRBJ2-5	CSARATQSREETQYF
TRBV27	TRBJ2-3	CASSRNGAGDLAQYF
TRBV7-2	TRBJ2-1	CASSLPVLIEQFF
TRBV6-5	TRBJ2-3	CASSYQARDTQYF
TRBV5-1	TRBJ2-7	CASSGTPNLGQYF
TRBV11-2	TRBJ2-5	CASSWGRQSQETQYF
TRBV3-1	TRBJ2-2	CASRGLWGTGELFF
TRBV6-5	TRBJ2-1	CASSSGGQGNNEQFF
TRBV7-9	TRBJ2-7	CATTALGQPSYEQYF
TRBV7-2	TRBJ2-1	CASSSPGPWNEQFF
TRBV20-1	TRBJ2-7	CSAEKQSSSYEQYF
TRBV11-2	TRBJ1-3	CASSLGRGVSGNTIYF
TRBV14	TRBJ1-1	CASSQSRGTEAFF
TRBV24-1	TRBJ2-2	CATSDLGRENTGELFF